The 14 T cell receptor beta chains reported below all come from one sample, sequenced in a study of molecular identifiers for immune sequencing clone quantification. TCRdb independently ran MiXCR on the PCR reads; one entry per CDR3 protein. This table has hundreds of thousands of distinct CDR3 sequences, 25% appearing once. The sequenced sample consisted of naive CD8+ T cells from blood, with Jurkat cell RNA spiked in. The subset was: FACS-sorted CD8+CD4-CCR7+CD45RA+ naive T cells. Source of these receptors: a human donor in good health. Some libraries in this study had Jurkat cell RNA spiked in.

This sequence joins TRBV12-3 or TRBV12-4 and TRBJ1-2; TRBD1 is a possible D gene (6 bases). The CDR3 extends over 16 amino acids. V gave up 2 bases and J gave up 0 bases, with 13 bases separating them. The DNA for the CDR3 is TGTGCCAGCAGTTTATATCAGGGGCCCGCTAACTATGGCTACACCTTC. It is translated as CASSLYQGPANYGYTF.

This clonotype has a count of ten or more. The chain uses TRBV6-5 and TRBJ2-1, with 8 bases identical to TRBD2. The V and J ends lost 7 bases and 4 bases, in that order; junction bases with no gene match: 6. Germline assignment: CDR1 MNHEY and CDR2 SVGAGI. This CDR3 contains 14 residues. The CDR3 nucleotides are TGTGCCAGCACCCCGGGGGGGGCATACAATGAGCAGTTCTTC. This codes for CASTPGGAYNEQFF.

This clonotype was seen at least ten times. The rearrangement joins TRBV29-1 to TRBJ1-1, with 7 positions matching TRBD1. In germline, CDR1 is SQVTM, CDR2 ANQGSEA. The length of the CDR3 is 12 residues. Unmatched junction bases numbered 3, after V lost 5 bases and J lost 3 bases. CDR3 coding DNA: TGCAGCGTTTCCGACAGGGACACTGAAGCTTTCTTT. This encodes CSVSDRDTEAFF.

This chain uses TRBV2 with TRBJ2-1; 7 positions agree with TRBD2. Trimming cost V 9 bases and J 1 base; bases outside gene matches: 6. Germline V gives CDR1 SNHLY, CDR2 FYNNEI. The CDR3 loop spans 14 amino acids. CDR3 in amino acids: CARGGEFSYNEQFF. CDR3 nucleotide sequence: TGTGCCAGGGGGGGGGAGTTTTCCTACAATGAGCAGTTCTTC.

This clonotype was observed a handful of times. The DNA of the CDR3 is TGTGCCAGCAGCTTAGCGGGAGGGCAAGGGGAGACCCAGTACTTC. As protein: CASSLAGGQGETQYF. The V call is TRBV7-6, the J call TRBJ2-5; 7 bases fit TRBD2. Germline V CDR1 and CDR2: SGHVS, FNYEAQ. Losses at the gene ends were 0 bases for V and 5 bases for J; bases not matched to a gene: 6. The length of the CDR3 is 15 residues. The whole variable domain, filled in from reference TRBV7-6 and TRBJ2-5, reads GAGVSQSPRYKVTKRGQDVALRCDPISGHVSLYWYRQALGQGPEFLTYFNYEAQQDKSGLPNDRFSAERPEGSISTLTIQRTEQRDSAMYRCASSLAGGQGETQYFGPGTRLLVL.

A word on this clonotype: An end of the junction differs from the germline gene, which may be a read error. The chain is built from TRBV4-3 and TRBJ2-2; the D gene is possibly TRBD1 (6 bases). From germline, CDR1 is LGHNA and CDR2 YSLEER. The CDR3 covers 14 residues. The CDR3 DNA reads TGCGCCAGCAGCCAAGAGTGGGACACCGGGGAGCTGGTTTTT. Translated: CASSQEWDTGELVF.

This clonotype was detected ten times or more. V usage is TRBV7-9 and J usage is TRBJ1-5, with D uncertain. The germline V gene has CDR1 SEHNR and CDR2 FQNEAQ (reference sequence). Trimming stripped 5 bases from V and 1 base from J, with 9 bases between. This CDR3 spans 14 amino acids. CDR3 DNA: TGTGCCAGCAGCCCCGCCGGGAGCAATCAGCCCCAGCATTTT. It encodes CASSPAGSNQPQHF.

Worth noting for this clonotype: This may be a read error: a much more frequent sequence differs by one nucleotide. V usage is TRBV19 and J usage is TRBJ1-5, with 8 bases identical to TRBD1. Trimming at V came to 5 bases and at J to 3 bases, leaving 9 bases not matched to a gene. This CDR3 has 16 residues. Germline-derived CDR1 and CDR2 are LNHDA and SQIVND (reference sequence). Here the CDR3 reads CASSQISGGLNQPQHF. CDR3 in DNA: TGTGCCAGTAGTCAAATATCAGGGGGCCTCAATCAGCCCCAGCATTTT.

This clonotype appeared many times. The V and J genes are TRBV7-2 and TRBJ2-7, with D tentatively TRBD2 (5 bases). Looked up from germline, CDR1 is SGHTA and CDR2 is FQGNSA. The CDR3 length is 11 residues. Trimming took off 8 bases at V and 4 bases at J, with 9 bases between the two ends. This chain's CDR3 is CASGPGYEQYF. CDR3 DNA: TGTGCCAGCGGGCCGGGGTACGAGCAGTACTTC.

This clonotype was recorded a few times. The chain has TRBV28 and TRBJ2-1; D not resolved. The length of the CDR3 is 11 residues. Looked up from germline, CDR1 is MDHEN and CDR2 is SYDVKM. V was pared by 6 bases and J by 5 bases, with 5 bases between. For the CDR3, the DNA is TGTGCCAGCAGCCGAAACAATGAGCAGTTCTTC. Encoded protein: CASSRNNEQFF. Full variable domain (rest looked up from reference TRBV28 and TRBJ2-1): DVKVTQSSRYLVKRTGEKVFLECVQDMDHENMFWYRQDPGLGLRLIYFSYDVKMKEKGDIPEGYSVSREKKERFSLILESASTNQTSMYLCASSRNNEQFFGPGTRLTVL.

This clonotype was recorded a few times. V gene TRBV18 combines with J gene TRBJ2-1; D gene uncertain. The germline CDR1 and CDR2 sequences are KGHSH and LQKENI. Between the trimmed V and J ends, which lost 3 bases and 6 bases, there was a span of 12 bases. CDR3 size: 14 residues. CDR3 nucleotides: TGTGCCAGCTCACCGAGAAATGAACCCAATGAGCAGTTCTTC. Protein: CASSPRNEPNEQFF.

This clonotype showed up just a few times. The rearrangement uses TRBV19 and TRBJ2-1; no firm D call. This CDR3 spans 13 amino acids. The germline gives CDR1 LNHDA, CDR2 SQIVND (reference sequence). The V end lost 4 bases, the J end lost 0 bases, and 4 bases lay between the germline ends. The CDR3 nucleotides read TGTGCCAGTAGTAAAAGCTCCTACAATGAGCAGTTCTTC. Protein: CASSKSSYNEQFF.

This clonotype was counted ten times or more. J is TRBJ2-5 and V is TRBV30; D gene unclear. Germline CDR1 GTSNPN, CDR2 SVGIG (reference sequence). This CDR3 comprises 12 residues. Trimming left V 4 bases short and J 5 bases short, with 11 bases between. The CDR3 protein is CAWKLFHETQYF. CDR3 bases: TGTGCCTGGAAACTATTCCACGAGACCCAGTACTTC.

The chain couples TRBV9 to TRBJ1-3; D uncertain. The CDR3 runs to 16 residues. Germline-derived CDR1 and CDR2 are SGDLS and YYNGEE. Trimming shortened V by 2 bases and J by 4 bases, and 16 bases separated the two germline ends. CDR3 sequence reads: CASSVSRTEGGNTIYF. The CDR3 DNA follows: TGTGCCAGCAGCGTCTCTCGCACAGAAGGAGGAAACACCATATATTTT.